This is a list of T cell receptor beta chains from one sample in a study of cytomegalovirus exposure and HLA in healthy donors. The assay was immunoSEQ multiplex PCR, and TCRdb's table has in-frame clones only and misses some. This sample lists about 150,000 clones; its ten largest clones have 2% to 2.5%. The sequenced sample consisted of PBMCs. Every receptor here comes from a man aged 25-40 years in good health and CMV-seronegative. Each CDR3 is given with its conserved first and last residue. A D gene is named only where the DNA matches it firmly.

j_call: TRBJ2-7; d_call: -; v_call: TRBV27; cdr3_aa: CASREKGGHYEQYF; cdr3_nt: TGTGCCAGCAGGGAGAAAGGTGGCCACTACGAGCAGTACTTC
j_call: TRBJ2-3; d_call: -; v_call: TRBV21-1; cdr3_aa: CASSKKGITSGSSDTQYF; cdr3_nt: TGTGCCAGCAGCAAAAAGGGAATTACTAGTGGGAGTTCAGATACGCAGTATTTT
j_call: TRBJ1-5; d_call: TRBD1; v_call: TRBV29-1; cdr3_aa: CSVATGQGSQPQQF; cdr3_nt: TGCAGCGTTGCTACCGGACAGGGTAGTCAGCCCCAGCAGTTT
j_call: TRBJ1-4; d_call: TRBD1; v_call: TRBV27; cdr3_aa: CASSLLGRRGRAEKLFF; cdr3_nt: TGTGCCAGCAGTTTATTGGGACGCAGGGGGCGGGCGGAAAAACTGTTTTTT
j_call: TRBJ2-1; d_call: TRBD2; v_call: TRBV5-1; cdr3_aa: CASSLDWREVVDEQFF; cdr3_nt: TGCGCCAGCAGCTTGGATTGGCGGGAGGTGGTCGATGAGCAGTTCTTC
j_call: TRBJ2-6; d_call: -; v_call: TRBV27; cdr3_aa: CASSQTGSGANVLTF; cdr3_nt: TGTGCCAGCAGTCAGACAGGTAGTGGGGCCAACGTCCTGACTTTC
j_call: TRBJ2-1; d_call: -; v_call: TRBV4-1; cdr3_aa: CASSQGAGAGNEQFF; cdr3_nt: TGCGCCAGCAGCCAAGGGGCGGGGGCAGGCAATGAGCAGTTCTTC
j_call: TRBJ2-1; d_call: TRBD2; v_call: TRBV5-6; cdr3_aa: CASSLTSGSYNEQFF; cdr3_nt: TGTGCCAGCAGCTTGACTAGCGGCTCCTACAATGAGCAGTTCTTC
j_call: TRBJ2-1; d_call: -; v_call: TRBV7-2; cdr3_aa: CASSIQAYNEQFF; cdr3_nt: TGTGCCAGCAGCATACAGGCGTACAATGAGCAGTTCTTC
j_call: TRBJ2-7; d_call: TRBD1; v_call: TRBV5-4; cdr3_aa: CASSPPPGQGAHEQYF; cdr3_nt: TGTGCCAGCAGCCCTCCACCGGGACAGGGGGCCCACGAGCAGTACTTC
j_call: TRBJ2-7; d_call: -; v_call: TRBV6-4; cdr3_aa: CASSDDGAYEQYF; cdr3_nt: TGTGCCAGCAGTGACGACGGAGCCTACGAGCAGTACTTC
j_call: TRBJ2-2; d_call: TRBD2; v_call: TRBV7-6; cdr3_aa: CAAGLVYTGELFF; cdr3_nt: TGTGCCGCTGGACTAGTTTATACCGGGGAGCTGTTTTTT
j_call: TRBJ2-2; d_call: TRBD2; v_call: TRBV6-5; cdr3_aa: CASSLLAGYTGELFF; cdr3_nt: TGTGCCAGCAGTTTACTAGCGGGTTACACCGGGGAGCTGTTTTTT
j_call: TRBJ2-1; d_call: -; v_call: TRBV5-8; cdr3_aa: CAGRSVTSLRIYEQFF; cdr3_nt: TGTGCCGGACGGAGCGTTACTAGCTTAAGAATTTATGAGCAGTTCTTC
j_call: TRBJ2-6; d_call: -; v_call: TRBV27; cdr3_aa: CASSLSSGANVLTF; cdr3_nt: TGTGCCAGCAGCCTCAGCTCTGGGGCCAACGTCCTGACTTTC
j_call: TRBJ2-3; d_call: TRBD2; v_call: TRBV6-5; cdr3_aa: CASRYGTSGSTDTQYF; cdr3_nt: TGTGCCAGCAGATACGGGACTAGCGGGAGTACAGATACGCAGTATTTT
j_call: TRBJ1-1; d_call: -; v_call: TRBV30; cdr3_aa: CAWMRGRGTEAFF; cdr3_nt: TGTGCCTGGATGCGGGGCAGAGGCACTGAAGCTTTCTTT
j_call: TRBJ1-4; d_call: -; v_call: TRBV27; cdr3_aa: CASSPAIPTPNEKLFF; cdr3_nt: TGTGCCAGCAGCCCCGCTATTCCGACTCCGAATGAAAAACTGTTTTTT
j_call: TRBJ2-7; d_call: -; v_call: TRBV21-1; cdr3_aa: CASSRPGLPRYEQYF; cdr3_nt: TGTGCCAGCAGCAGACCGGGACTCCCAAGGTACGAGCAGTACTTC
j_call: TRBJ2-7; d_call: TRBD1; v_call: TRBV6-5; cdr3_aa: CASRLDRGYEQYF; cdr3_nt: TGTGCCAGCAGACTGGACAGGGGCTACGAGCAGTACTTC
j_call: TRBJ2-7; d_call: -; v_call: TRBV7-9; cdr3_aa: CAQGPGSLGEQYF; cdr3_nt: TGTGCGCAGGGGCCGGGATCCTTGGGAGAGCAGTACTTC
j_call: TRBJ2-1; d_call: TRBD1; v_call: TRBV29-1; cdr3_aa: CSVQTGTVYNEQFF; cdr3_nt: TGCAGCGTACAGACCGGGACAGTATACAATGAGCAGTTCTTC
j_call: TRBJ1-1; d_call: -; v_call: TRBV9; cdr3_aa: CASSRRSEGTEAFF; cdr3_nt: TGTGCCAGCAGCAGACGAAGCGAGGGCACTGAAGCTTTCTTT
j_call: TRBJ2-7; d_call: TRBD1; v_call: TRBV7-9; cdr3_aa: CATRTGRGEQYF; cdr3_nt: TGTGCCACCAGGACAGGGCGGGGCGAGCAGTACTTC
j_call: TRBJ1-2; d_call: -; v_call: TRBV6-1; cdr3_aa: CASSEFRVAGYTF; cdr3_nt: TGTGCCAGCAGTGAATTCAGGGTGGCTGGCTACACCTTC
j_call: TRBJ2-1; d_call: TRBD2; v_call: TRBV5-1; cdr3_aa: CASRGGSSYNEQFF; cdr3_nt: TGCGCCAGCAGGGGCGGGAGCTCCTACAATGAGCAGTTCTTC
j_call: TRBJ1-1; d_call: -; v_call: TRBV5-1; cdr3_aa: CASSLSRENTEAFF; cdr3_nt: TGCGCCAGCAGCTTGTCCAGGGAGAACACTGAAGCTTTCTTT
j_call: TRBJ2-2; d_call: -; v_call: TRBV28; cdr3_aa: CASSRGQNTGELFF; cdr3_nt: TGTGCCAGCAGCCGGGGACAGAACACCGGGGAGCTGTTTTTT
j_call: TRBJ2-1; d_call: TRBD2; v_call: TRBV4-2; cdr3_aa: CASSQDPASGSNEQFF; cdr3_nt: TGTGCCAGCAGCCAAGATCCCGCTAGCGGGAGCAATGAGCAGTTCTTC
j_call: TRBJ2-1; d_call: TRBD2; v_call: TRBV14; cdr3_aa: CASSQDVLAGGRDEQFF; cdr3_nt: TGTGCCAGCAGCCAAGATGTCCTAGCGGGAGGGCGGGATGAGCAGTTCTTC
j_call: TRBJ2-7; d_call: TRBD1; v_call: TRBV4-3; cdr3_aa: CASSQLDRGRYEQYF; cdr3_nt: TGCGCCAGCAGCCAGTTAGACAGGGGAAGGTACGAGCAGTACTTC
j_call: TRBJ2-3; d_call: TRBD1; v_call: TRBV30; cdr3_aa: CASTGTTSTDTQYF; cdr3_nt: TGTGCCTCGACAGGGACCACTAGCACAGATACGCAGTATTTT
j_call: TRBJ1-1; d_call: -; v_call: TRBV28; cdr3_aa: CASSFGGSNTEAFF; cdr3_nt: TGTGCCAGCAGTTTCGGAGGGTCTAACACTGAAGCTTTCTTT
j_call: TRBJ2-1; d_call: -; v_call: TRBV21-1; cdr3_aa: CASTPYAPSSYNEQFF; cdr3_nt: TGTGCCAGCACCCCTTACGCGCCGTCATCCTACAATGAGCAGTTCTTC
j_call: TRBJ1-1; d_call: -; v_call: TRBV6-5; cdr3_aa: CATTENTEAFF; cdr3_nt: TGTGCCACAACAGAGAACACTGAAGCTTTCTTT
j_call: TRBJ2-1; d_call: TRBD1; v_call: TRBV19; cdr3_aa: CASSKVPGEDRGPRVTPYNEQFF; cdr3_nt: TGTGCCAGTAGTAAGGTTCCGGGAGAGGACAGGGGGCCTCGGGTGACTCCTTACAATGAGCAGTTCTTC
j_call: TRBJ1-5; d_call: -; v_call: TRBV5-4; cdr3_aa: CASSLGGRDQPQHF; cdr3_nt: TGTGCCAGCAGCTTGGGAGGCAGGGATCAGCCCCAGCATTTT
j_call: TRBJ2-4; d_call: TRBD2; v_call: TRBV18; cdr3_aa: CASSLGLADLNIQYF; cdr3_nt: TGTGCCAGCTCCCTAGGACTAGCGGATCTAAACATTCAGTACTTC
j_call: TRBJ1-1; d_call: -; v_call: TRBV5-6; cdr3_aa: CASSLVRGNTEAFF; cdr3_nt: TGTGCCAGCAGCTTGGTAAGGGGGAACACTGAAGCTTTCTTT
j_call: TRBJ1-2; d_call: -; v_call: TRBV29-1; cdr3_aa: CSVEEARYTF; cdr3_nt: TGCAGCGTTGAAGAGGCAAGATACACCTTC
j_call: TRBJ2-1; d_call: -; v_call: TRBV5-4; cdr3_aa: CASSSQGGGNNEQFF; cdr3_nt: TGTGCCAGCAGCTCACAGGGGGGAGGGAACAATGAACAGTTCTTC
j_call: TRBJ2-3; d_call: -; v_call: TRBV29-1; cdr3_aa: CSVAVGGGDTQYF; cdr3_nt: TGCAGCGTTGCAGTGGGAGGTGGAGATACGCAGTATTTT
j_call: TRBJ1-1; d_call: -; v_call: TRBV10-3; cdr3_aa: CAISDGGPAEAFF; cdr3_nt: TGTGCCATCAGTGATGGAGGGCCTGCTGAAGCTTTCTTT
j_call: TRBJ2-7; d_call: -; v_call: TRBV7-2; cdr3_aa: CASSRRREYEQYF; cdr3_nt: TGTGCCAGCAGCCGAAGACGGGAGTACGAGCAGTACTTC
j_call: TRBJ2-1; d_call: TRBD1; v_call: TRBV2; cdr3_aa: CASRVGQGHNEQFF; cdr3_nt: TGTGCCAGCAGAGTGGGACAGGGGCACAATGAGCAGTTCTTC
j_call: TRBJ1-4; d_call: -; v_call: TRBV5-4; cdr3_aa: CASSSGNEKLFF; cdr3_nt: TGTGCCAGCAGCAGCGGTAATGAAAAACTGTTTTTT
j_call: TRBJ2-5; d_call: TRBD1; v_call: TRBV5-1; cdr3_aa: CASSFRTGPLDGQETQYF; cdr3_nt: TGCGCCAGCAGCTTCAGGACAGGCCCTTTGGATGGCCAAGAGACCCAGTACTTC
j_call: TRBJ2-7; d_call: TRBD2; v_call: TRBV7-8; cdr3_aa: CASSLALAVQYF; cdr3_nt: TGTGCCAGCAGCTTAGCGCTAGCGGTGCAGTACTTC
j_call: TRBJ1-3; d_call: TRBD1; v_call: TRBV6-5; cdr3_aa: CASSRTGDSGNTIYF; cdr3_nt: TGTGCCAGCAGTCGGACAGGGGACTCTGGAAACACCATATATTTT
j_call: TRBJ1-2; d_call: -; v_call: TRBV5-1; cdr3_aa: CASSLRRGQDLTFF; cdr3_nt: TGCGCCAGCAGCTTGCGCCGGGGACAAGACCTGACTTTCTTC
j_call: TRBJ1-1; d_call: -; v_call: TRBV28; cdr3_aa: CASSFQGFVAEAFF; cdr3_nt: TGTGCCAGCAGTTTCCAGGGGTTTGTTGCTGAAGCTTTCTTT
j_call: TRBJ1-3; d_call: -; v_call: TRBV7-9; cdr3_aa: CASSSLPPGYTGNTIYF; cdr3_nt: TGTGCCAGCAGCTCCCTGCCCCCAGGGTACACTGGAAACACCATATATTTT
j_call: TRBJ1-5; d_call: -; v_call: TRBV19; cdr3_aa: CASRPQGGQPQHF; cdr3_nt: TGTGCCAGTAGGCCACAGGGTGGGCAGCCCCAGCATTTT
j_call: TRBJ2-7; d_call: -; v_call: TRBV27; cdr3_aa: CASSFSSGRYEQYF; cdr3_nt: TGTGCCAGCAGTTTTAGCTCCGGTCGCTACGAGCAGTACTTC
j_call: TRBJ2-7; d_call: TRBD1; v_call: TRBV7-6; cdr3_aa: CASSPGTGDYEQYF; cdr3_nt: TGTGCCAGCAGCCCCGGGACAGGGGACTACGAGCAGTACTTC
j_call: TRBJ2-1; d_call: -; v_call: TRBV6-5; cdr3_aa: CASSLLRSSYNEQFF; cdr3_nt: TGTGCCAGCAGTTTACTACGGAGCTCCTACAATGAGCAGTTCTTC
j_call: TRBJ2-1; d_call: -; v_call: TRBV5-1; cdr3_aa: CASSLDEGGLRDEQFF; cdr3_nt: TGCGCCAGCAGCTTGGATGAAGGGGGTCTAAGGGATGAGCAGTTCTTC
j_call: TRBJ1-5; d_call: -; v_call: TRBV6-1; cdr3_aa: CASVESRNSNQPQHF; cdr3_nt: TGTGCCAGCGTGGAGAGCCGTAATAGCAATCAGCCCCAGCATTTT
j_call: TRBJ1-1; d_call: -; v_call: TRBV7-6; cdr3_aa: CASSLASAGTGAEAFF; cdr3_nt: TGTGCCAGCAGCTTAGCTAGCGCCGGGACTGGGGCTGAAGCTTTCTTT